What follows are 13 T cell receptor beta chains derived from one specimen sequenced in a study of post-analysis software for immune sequencing data. General study points: Included in a set of about 5 TRBV segments more frequent in patients than controls were TRBV5-6, TRBV5-1 and TRBV20-1.

What these receptors recognize is not known. cDNA libraries for TCR beta contained unique molecular identifiers. TCRdb called the PCR reads again in MiXCR, with one record for every CDR3 protein. The repertoire holds 700,000 to 900,000 distinct CDR3 sequences, with about 43% as singletons. Sequencing was done on a sample of blood. The receptors were sampled from a girl aged 5 to 17 with multiple sclerosis.

CDR3 sequence (DNA): TGTGCCAGCCAGGGACTCGGAGCCTCCTACGAGCAGTACTTC. Protein sequence: CASQGLGASYEQYF. The V and J genes are TRBV6-1 and TRBJ2-7, with D tentatively TRBD2 (6 bases). The CDR3 length is 14 residues. The V and J ends lost 8 bases and 0 bases respectively, with 14 bases between them. CDR1 and CDR2 (germline): MNHNS, SASEGT.

This sequence joins TRBV5-1 and TRBJ2-1; 11 bases line up with TRBD1. The V gene end was trimmed by 4 bases and the J gene end by 8 bases; junction bases not matched to a gene: 11. The CDR3 sequence is 16 residues long. In germline, CDR1 is SGHRS, CDR2 YFSETQ. CDR3 amino acids: CASSTGQGAKWDEQFF. CDR3 DNA sequence: TGCGCCAGCAGCACCGGACAGGGGGCCAAATGGGATGAGCAGTTCTTC.

V and J are TRBV6-1 and TRBJ1-2; D not resolved. V lost 3 bases and J 4 bases, leaving 12 bases between the germline ends. This CDR3 contains 14 residues. CDR1 is MNHNS, CDR2 SASEGT, per germline. The CDR3 loop is CASSDLYEGYGYTF. Here the CDR3 DNA reads TGTGCCAGCAGTGACTTATATGAGGGCTATGGCTACACCTTC.

The chain uses TRBV12-3 or TRBV12-4 and TRBJ1-2; D not certain. The CDR3 is 16 residues long. V lost 6 bases and J 2 bases, leaving 19 bases between the germline ends. CDR3 in DNA: TGTGCCAGCAGCGATTCAAACCGGGCCCAGAACTATGGCTACACCTTC. Translating gives CASSDSNRAQNYGYTF.

This clonotype was found many times. The J gene is TRBJ2-7, the V gene TRBV10-3; D is possibly TRBD1 (6 bases). V was pared by 2 bases and J by 6 bases, with 14 bases between. The CDR3 totals 14 residues. Germline V lookup: CDR1 ENHRY, CDR2 SYGVKD. The CDR3 region is CAISEENRESEQYF. As DNA, the CDR3 is TGTGCCATCAGTGAGGAGAACAGGGAGTCCGAGCAGTACTTC.

The chain links TRBV20-1 to TRBJ2-3; 13 positions agree with TRBD2. The V segment lost 1 base and the J segment 6 bases; nucleotides outside the gene matches: 10. The CDR3 extends over 17 amino acids. The germline CDR1 and CDR2 sequences are DFQATT and SNEGSKA (reference sequence). The DNA of the CDR3 is TGCAGTGCTAGAGGGACCCCGGGACTAGCGGGATCCGATACGCAGTATTTT. It specifies CSARGTPGLAGSDTQYF.

The chain recombines TRBV14 with TRBJ1-2; 10 positions match TRBD1. Germline assignment: CDR1 SGHDN and CDR2 FVKESK. This CDR3 comprises 16 residues. The V and J ends lost 1 base and 1 base, in that order; junction bases with no gene match: 3. The CDR3 DNA reads as TGTGCCAGCAGCCAAGGGACAGGGGGGAATAACTATGGCTACACCTTC. Its translation is CASSQGTGGNNYGYTF.

V is TRBV20-1 and J is TRBJ1-2, with 7 bases that match TRBD1. Germline V gene sequence: CDR1 DFQATT, CDR2 SNEGSKA (reference sequence). Germline trimming cut 5 bases from V and 6 bases from J; bases unmatched to any gene: 0. The CDR3 is 10 amino acids. CDR3 nucleotides: TGCAGTGCTGGACAGGATGGCTACACCTTC. It translates to CSAGQDGYTF.

To note about this clonotype: An end of the junction does not agree with germline; a read error may underlie this. CDR3 amino acids: CACRVGQGYGYTF. CDR3 nucleotide sequence: TGTGCCTGCAGGGTCGGACAGGGGTATGGCTACACCTTC. The chain is built from TRBV12-3 or TRBV12-4 and TRBJ1-2; TRBD1 agrees at 9 bases. This CDR3 is 13 amino acids long.

V and J are TRBV6-5 and TRBJ2-1, with a possible D match to TRBD2 (6 bases). The germline V gene has CDR1 MNHEY and CDR2 SVGAGI. The CDR3 is made up of 16 amino acids. Trimming took 2 bases from V and 6 from J, leaving 17 bases between them. The CDR3 nucleotides are TGTGCCAGCAGTTACGCATCGGTGGTGGGGGGCAATGAGCAGTTCTTC. Its protein product is CASSYASVVGGNEQFF.

The rearrangement uses TRBV20-1 and TRBJ2-1; the D is unclear. V gave up 6 bases and J gave up 0 bases, with 12 bases separating them. Germline CDR1 is DFQATT and CDR2 is SNEGSKA (reference sequence). CDR3 length: 14 residues. The CDR3 spells CSADITSSYNEQFF. CDR3 DNA sequence: TGCAGTGCCGACATCACGAGCTCCTACAATGAGCAGTTCTTC.

This clonotype was observed once. The V gene is TRBV4-1, the J gene TRBJ1-4; no reliable D call. Germline-derived CDR1 and CDR2 are MGHRA and YSYEKL. V shed 1 base and J shed 9 bases, with 6 bases lying between them. The CDR3 has 12 residues. CDR3: CASSQVGQKLFF. The CDR3 DNA is TGCGCCAGCAGCCAAGTAGGCCAAAAACTGTTTTTT.

V and J are TRBV12-3 or TRBV12-4 and TRBJ1-2; D uncertain. The CDR3 consists of 12 residues. V dropped 3 bases and J dropped 7 bases, with 9 bases sitting between them. CDR3 region: CASSFEGLGYTF. The CDR3, as DNA: TGTGCCAGCAGTTTCGAGGGCCTTGGCTACACCTTC.